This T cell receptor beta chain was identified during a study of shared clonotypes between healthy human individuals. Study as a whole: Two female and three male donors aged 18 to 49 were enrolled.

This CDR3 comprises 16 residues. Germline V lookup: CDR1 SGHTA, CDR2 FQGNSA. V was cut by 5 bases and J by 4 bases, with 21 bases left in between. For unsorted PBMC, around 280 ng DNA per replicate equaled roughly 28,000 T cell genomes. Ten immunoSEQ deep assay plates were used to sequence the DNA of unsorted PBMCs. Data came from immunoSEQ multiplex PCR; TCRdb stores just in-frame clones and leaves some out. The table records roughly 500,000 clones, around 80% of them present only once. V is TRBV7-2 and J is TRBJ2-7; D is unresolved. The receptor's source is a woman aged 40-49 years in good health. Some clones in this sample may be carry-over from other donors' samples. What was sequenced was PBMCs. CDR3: CASSPGPLSTGYEQYF. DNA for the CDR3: TGTGCCAGCAGCCCCGGGCCTTTATCTACCGGGTACGAGCAGTACTTC.